The 17 T cell receptor beta chains given below trace back to one sample, sequenced in a study of blood T cell repertoires in COVID-19. Clones were sequenced by immunoSEQ multiplex PCR, and TCRdb holds only the in-frame ones, with some missing. The table lists fewer than 250,000 clones, around 87% of them singletons, with 7.2% in the top ten. Sequences were obtained from PBMCs or T cells enriched from blood (not recorded which). Receptor source: a man aged 25-40 years in a cohort exposed to, infected with or recovered from COVID-19 (not recorded which).

The rearrangement joins TRBV5-4 to TRBJ2-5, with 10 bases identical to TRBD2. CDR3 size: 14 residues. CDR1 is SGHNT and CDR2 is YYREEE in the germline V gene (reference sequence). The V and J ends lost 2 bases and 4 bases, in that order; junction bases with no gene match: 2. The DNA for the CDR3 is TGTGCCAGCAGCTTATTAGCGGGGGGAGAGACCCAGTACTTC. It is translated as CASSLLAGGETQYF.

V is TRBV25-1 and J is TRBJ2-1; D unresolved. Deletions cut 3 bases from V and 3 bases from J, with 9 bases between. Germline CDR1 reads MGHDK; CDR2 reads SYGVNS. The CDR3 sequence is 14 residues long. CDR3 residues: CASSESFGYNEQFF. In DNA form, the CDR3 reads TGTGCCAGCAGTGAGAGTTTCGGCTACAATGAGCAGTTCTTC.

This clone appeared a single time. The rearrangement joins TRBV7-3 to TRBJ2-1; the D is unclear. The germline V and J ends were trimmed by 2 bases and 10 bases, with 12 bases remaining between them. The CDR3 totals 13 residues. CDR1 is SGHTA and CDR2 is FQGTGA in the germline V gene. The DNA for the CDR3 is TGTGCCAGCAGCTTAGGGCAGTCCCGGGAGCAGTTCTTC. As protein: CASSLGQSREQFF.

This chain links TRBV19 with TRBJ1-6; D is unclear. The CDR3 totals 14 residues. Germline CDR1 LNHDA, CDR2 SQIVND (reference sequence). Trimming pared 5 bases from V and 5 bases from J, leaving 10 bases between. The CDR3 DNA reads TGTGCCAGTAGTCGATCCAGAAATAATTCACCCCTCCACTTT. As protein: CASSRSRNNSPLHF. Drawing the rest from reference TRBV19 and TRBJ1-6, the complete variable domain is DGGITQSPKYLFRKEGQNVTLSCEQNLNHDAMYWYRQDPGQGLRLIYYSQIVNDFQKGDIAEGYSVSREKKESFPLTVTSAQKNPTAFYLCASSRSRNNSPLHFGNGTRLTVT.

The CDR3 sequence is CSVESLGQGFFGNTIYF. CDR3 nucleotides: TGCAGCGTTGAAAGTCTGGGACAGGGGTTCTTCGGAAACACCATATATTTT. The chain is built from TRBV29-1 and TRBJ1-3; TRBD1 agrees at 10 bases. Unmatched junction bases numbered 11, after V lost 2 bases and J lost 4 bases. The V gene's germline CDR1 is SQVTM and CDR2 ANQGSEA. The length of the CDR3 is 17 residues. The entire variable domain, with the rest obtained from reference TRBV29-1 and TRBJ1-3, is as follows: SAVISQKPSRDICQRGTSLTIQCQVDSQVTMMFWYRQQPGQSLTLIATANQGSEATYESGFVIDKFPISRPNLTFSTLTVSNMSPEDSSIYLCSVESLGQGFFGNTIYFGEGSWLTVV.

This clone was seen just once. CDR3 loop: CASSQTSDYEQYF. CDR3 DNA: TGTGCCAGCAGCCAGACTAGCGACTACGAGCAGTACTTC. This chain uses TRBV6-2 or TRBV6-3 with TRBJ2-7, with 8 bases that match TRBD2. V dropped 6 bases and J dropped 3; count of bases not matched to a gene: 4. The CDR3 contains 13 residues. CDR1 MNHEY and CDR2 SVGEGT come from the germline V gene.

This chain links TRBV2 with TRBJ2-3; 16 bases are a match to TRBD2. The CDR3 runs to 18 residues. The V and J ends lost 8 bases and 3 bases, in that order; junction bases with no gene match: 11. Germline V lookup: CDR1 SNHLY, CDR2 FYNNEI. The CDR3 DNA reads TGTGCCAGCCGGGGGACTAGCGGGAGGGCCGGAGGGACAGATACGCAGTATTTT. Its translation is CASRGTSGRAGGTDTQYF.

The chain uses TRBV3-1 (or the pseudogene TRBV3-2) and TRBJ2-1; TRBD2 agrees at 12 bases. V lost 0 bases, J lost 5 bases, and 8 bases stayed unmatched. This CDR3 has 18 amino acids. CDR1 and CDR2 (germline): LGHDT, YNNKEL (reference sequence). CDR3 DNA: TGTGCCAGCAGCCAAGAGGGGCTAGCGGGAGGGCCGCACAATGAGCAGTTCTTC. It codes for CASSQEGLAGGPHNEQFF.

CDR3: CASSRYDRVLAYEQYF. In nucleotides, the CDR3 is TGTGCCAGCAGCCGATACGACAGGGTATTGGCGTACGAGCAGTACTTC. The V call is TRBV7-6, the J call TRBJ2-7; 7 nucleotides match TRBD1. Germline values: CDR1 SGHVS, CDR2 FNYEAQ. With 5 bases clipped from V and 4 bases from J, the junction kept 14 bases outside the gene matches. The CDR3 sequence is 16 residues long.

The V call is TRBV19, the J call TRBJ2-3; 7 nucleotides match TRBD2. V lost 4 bases and J lost 1; bases outside the gene matches: 5. The CDR3 totals 15 residues. Germline V gene sequence: CDR1 LNHDA, CDR2 SQIVND (reference sequence). The CDR3 coding sequence is TGTGCCAGTAGTAGGGGGACTATAGGCACAGATACGCAGTATTTT. Translating it yields CASSRGTIGTDTQYF.

This clone was seen once. The CDR3 spells CASSQDLSGVRGELFF. The CDR3 DNA follows: TGTGCCAGCAGCCAAGATCTTAGCGGAGTCCGGGGGGAGCTGTTTTTT. V and J are TRBV14 and TRBJ2-2, with D possibly TRBD2 on 6 matching bases. Germline-derived CDR1 and CDR2 are SGHDN and FVKESK. The CDR3 runs to 16 residues. V dropped 0 bases and J dropped 8 bases, with 16 bases sitting between them.

The rearrangement links TRBV7-9 to TRBJ1-4; maybe TRBD1 (6 bases). Trimming left V 2 bases short and J 4 bases short, with 14 bases between. Germline V lookup: CDR1 SEHNR, CDR2 FQNEAQ (reference sequence). The CDR3 sequence is 16 residues long. CDR3 DNA sequence: TGTGCCAGCAGCTTACCAAGGGAGGGGGGTAATGAAAAACTGTTTTTT. It translates to CASSLPREGGNEKLFF.

J is TRBJ2-6 and V is TRBV11-2; D is ambiguous. The germline V gene has CDR1 SGHAT and CDR2 FQNNGV. V lost 2 bases and J 3 bases, leaving 8 bases between the germline ends. This CDR3 spans 15 amino acids. The DNA for the CDR3 is TGTGCCAGCAGCTTACCTGTCCGTGGGGCCAACGTCCTGACTTTC. It translates to CASSLPVRGANVLTF.

CDR3 DNA sequence: TGTGCCAGCAGCTTATCTAGCGCAACCTACAATGAGCAGTTCTTC. This codes for CASSLSSATYNEQFF. The V and J genes are TRBV7-3 and TRBJ2-1; D possibly corresponds to TRBD2 (6 bases). CDR1 and CDR2 (germline): SGHTA, FQGTGA. V was trimmed by 2 bases and J by 2 bases, leaving 10 bases between them. This CDR3 has 15 residues.

The V and J genes are TRBV5-1 and TRBJ2-1, with D maybe TRBD1 (6 bases). V dropped 0 bases and J dropped 6 bases, with 16 bases sitting between them. Per germline, CDR1 SGHRS and CDR2 YFSETQ. This CDR3 has 16 amino acids. CDR3 protein: CASSLGSQGIGNEQFF. The CDR3 coding sequence is TGCGCCAGCAGCTTGGGCAGCCAGGGGATTGGCAATGAGCAGTTCTTC. Variable domain in full (rest from reference TRBV5-1 and TRBJ2-1): KAGVTQTPRYLIKTRGQQVTLSCSPISGHRSVSWYQQTPGQGLQFLFEYFSETQRNKGNFPGRFSGRQFSNSRSEMNVSTLELGDSALYLCASSLGSQGIGNEQFFGPGTRLTVL.

V and J are TRBV5-6 and TRBJ2-1; 10 nucleotides agree with TRBD2. V trimming: 3 bases; J trimming: 2 bases; junction bases outside the gene matches: 2. The germline V gene has CDR1 SGHDT and CDR2 YYEEEE. This CDR3 contains 15 residues. The DNA of the CDR3 is TGTGCCAGCAGCTCTAGCGGGAGTCCCTACAATGAGCAGTTCTTC. Protein sequence: CASSSSGSPYNEQFF. The variable domain in full, with the rest retrieved from reference TRBV5-6 and TRBJ2-1, is DAGVTQSPTHLIKTRGQQVTLRCSPKSGHDTVSWYQQALGQGPQFIFQYYEEEERQRGNFPDRFSGHQFPNYSSELNVNALLLGDSALYLCASSSSGSPYNEQFFGPGTRLTVL.

The chain recombines TRBV4-1 with TRBJ1-5; D may be TRBD1 (5 bases). The CDR3 is 16 amino acids. Germline CDR1 and CDR2: MGHRA and YSYEKL. Trimming removed 2 bases from V and 6 bases from J, with 17 bases in between. The CDR3 here is CASSQLPPTVPQPQHF. The CDR3 DNA reads TGCGCCAGCAGCCAATTGCCGCCGACAGTACCTCAGCCCCAGCATTTT.